These 27 T cell receptor beta chains share one sample of origin, sequenced in a study of blood T cells in healthy people across ages. PCR was performed a second time for roughly 7 to 11 cycles using a sample-barcoded 5' primer and a J-beta primer mix. From the 5' RACE reads, TCRdb called clonotypes with MiXCR, one entry per CDR3 protein. The data contain over a million distinct CDR3 sequences, approximately 40% of them singletons. Sequencing was performed on blood. The source is a woman aged 18-29 years in good health.

This clonotype was observed a handful of times. V usage is TRBV12-3 or TRBV12-4 and J usage is TRBJ2-1; possibly TRBD2 for D (5 bases). The germline V and J ends were trimmed by 1 base and 4 bases, with 11 bases remaining between them. The CDR3 sequence is 15 residues long. As DNA, the CDR3 is TGTGCCAGCAGTTTAGGGGAGTTCATATACAATGAGCAGTTCTTC. It codes for CASSLGEFIYNEQFF.

This clonotype was detected a few times. V gene TRBV5-1 combines with J gene TRBJ2-5; D possibly corresponds to TRBD2 (6 bases). V shed 0 bases and J shed 3 bases, with 12 bases lying between them. The CDR3 is 15 amino acids. Germline V gives CDR1 SGHRS, CDR2 YFSETQ. The CDR3: CASSLGDWSEETQYF. CDR3 in DNA: TGCGCCAGCAGCTTGGGGGACTGGAGCGAAGAGACCCAGTACTTC.

The chain uses TRBV29-1 and TRBJ1-1; 7 nucleotides match TRBD1. After removal of 1 base from V and 3 bases from J, the junction contained 5 bases not matched to a gene. CDR1 and CDR2 from the germline V gene are SQVTM and ANQGSEA. This CDR3 has 14 amino acids. The CDR3 loop reads CSVEGGQGDTEAFF. The CDR3, as DNA: TGCAGCGTTGAAGGGGGGCAGGGGGACACTGAAGCTTTCTTT.

The chain is built from TRBV28 and TRBJ1-2, with D perhaps matching TRBD1 (5 bases). This CDR3 region has 18 residues. V lost 3 bases, J lost 6 bases, and 26 bases lay in between. Germline-derived CDR1 and CDR2 are MDHEN and SYDVKM. DNA for the CDR3: TGTGCCAGCAGTTTGGCCTCTCTTTGGGGCCTAGGGGACGATGGCTACACCTTC. This translates into CASSLASLWGLGDDGYTF.

This clonotype was observed a handful of times. The CDR3 DNA reads TGTGCCAGCAGGCTCGACAGGGGTGGCTACACCTTC. This sequence encodes CASRLDRGGYTF. The chain employs TRBV12-3 or TRBV12-4 and TRBJ1-2, with 8 bases fitting TRBD1. The CDR3 length is 12 residues. The V gene end was trimmed by 6 bases and the J gene end by 7 bases; junction bases not matched to a gene: 4.

This clonotype turned up a few times. The chain uses TRBV5-1 and TRBJ2-2, with D possibly being TRBD1 or TRBD2 (5 bases each). The CDR3 spans 13 residues. From germline, CDR1 is SGHRS and CDR2 YFSETQ. V was shortened by 3 bases and J by 5 bases, with 8 bases between the two germline ends. The CDR3 DNA reads TGCGCCAGCAGCTCCGAGGGGACCGGGGAGCTGTTTTTT. Its protein is CASSSEGTGELFF.

The sample holds a few counts of this clonotype. The chain has TRBV7-9 and TRBJ1-2; 9 bases align to TRBD1. The V segment lost 5 bases and the J segment 8 bases; nucleotides outside the gene matches: 12. The length of the CDR3 is 15 residues. The germline V gene encodes CDR1 SEHNR and CDR2 FQNEAQ (reference sequence). For the CDR3, the DNA is TGTGCCAGCAGCGCCCCGTCACAGGGGGCGGAGGGCTACACCTTC. The encoded protein is CASSAPSQGAEGYTF.

The rearrangement uses TRBV2 and TRBJ2-7, with unresolved D. The CDR3 is made up of 15 amino acids. V was pared by 1 base and J by 1 base, with 11 bases between. The germline V gene encodes CDR1 SNHLY and CDR2 FYNNEI. For the CDR3, the DNA is TGTGCCAGCAGTGAAGGGCGAGGACCTTCCTACGAGCAGTACTTC. Translated, it gives CASSEGRGPSYEQYF.

At least ten counts were recorded for this clonotype. This chain connects TRBV28 to TRBJ2-1; no definite D call. V was pared by 5 bases and J by 6 bases, with 8 bases between. The length of the CDR3 is 12 residues. Germline CDR1 and CDR2: MDHEN and SYDVKM. The CDR3 protein is CASSLDPNEQFF. In nucleotides, the CDR3 is TGTGCCAGCAGTCTTGACCCCAATGAGCAGTTCTTC.

Points on this clonotype: At one of its ends the junction is not consistent with the germline gene, which may arise from a read error. The V call is TRBV4-1, the J call TRBJ1-5; D remains ambiguous. Germline assignment: CDR1 MGHRA and CDR2 YSYEKL. This CDR3 comprises 14 residues. CDR3: CASSDRNSNQSQHF. The CDR3 nucleotides read TGCGCCAGCAGCGATCGAAATAGCAATCAGTCCCAGCATTTT.

This clonotype was detected a few times. This sequence joins TRBV5-1 and TRBJ2-1; 11 nucleotides agree with TRBD2. CDR1 and CDR2 from the germline V gene are SGHRS and YFSETQ. The CDR3 covers 15 residues. J was trimmed by 6 bases and V by 3 bases; bases with no gene match: 5. The CDR3 nucleotides are TGCGCCAGCAGCTACACCGGGACTAGCGGCAATGAGCAGTTCTTC. It codes for CASSYTGTSGNEQFF.

The chain combines TRBV12-3 or TRBV12-4 with TRBJ1-2; TRBD1 might be the D (5 bases). CDR3 size: 12 residues. The V and J ends lost 6 bases and 7 bases respectively, with 12 bases between them. The CDR3 nucleotides read TGTGCCAGCAGCAGGGAAGCGGCTGGCTACACCTTC. Translation: CASSREAAGYTF.

There are many counts of this clonotype. A read error may produce the germline difference seen at one junction end. The CDR3 DNA is TGCGCCAGCAGCCAAGTTAGCGGGACTAGCACAGATACGCAGTATTTT. Its translation: CASSQVSGTSTDTQYF. This chain uses TRBV3-1 with TRBJ2-3; TRBD2 matches 8 bases. The length of the CDR3 is 16 residues. Germline lookup yields CDR1 LGHDT and CDR2 YNNKEL (reference sequence).

This rearrangement joins TRBV21-1 to TRBJ1-2. TRBV21-1 is an annotated pseudogene. CDR3 size: 16 residues. The CDR3, as DNA: TGTGCCAGCAGCAAAGGATGTCCGGGACTGGCCGATGGCTACACCTTC. It is translated as CASSKGCPGLADGYTF.

This clonotype was seen only a few times. The rearrangement joins TRBV7-6 to TRBJ2-5; D is unresolved. Trimming took off 1 base at V and 5 bases at J, with 11 bases between the two ends. Germline assignment: CDR1 SGHVS and CDR2 FNYEAQ. The CDR3 length is 14 residues. Here the CDR3 reads CASSLGKLLETQYF. The CDR3 DNA reads TGTGCCAGCAGCTTAGGTAAACTTTTGGAGACCCAGTACTTC.

The chain combines TRBV7-2 with TRBJ2-1; weak D call: TRBD2 (5 bases). V was clipped by 1 base and J by 7 bases, with 23 bases between them. Germline V gives CDR1 SGHTA, CDR2 FQGNSA. The CDR3 has 18 residues. The CDR3 DNA reads as TGTGCCAGCAGCTTAGGCTGGACTTATACTAACCTTGGGAATGAGCAGTTCTTC. Its translation is CASSLGWTYTNLGNEQFF.

The chain has TRBV12-3 or TRBV12-4 and TRBJ2-2; D remains unclear. This CDR3 contains 11 residues. Trimming cost V 4 bases and J 6 bases, with 3 bases left between them. This chain's CDR3 is CASSSSGELFF. CDR3 bases: TGTGCCAGCAGTTCCTCCGGGGAGCTGTTTTTT.

This chain links TRBV5-4 with TRBJ1-1; possibly TRBD1 for D (6 bases). Trimming pared 9 bases from V and 0 bases from J, leaving 12 bases between. Germline V gene lookup returns CDR1 SGHNT and CDR2 YYREEE (reference sequence). There are 13 residues in the CDR3. The CDR3 here is CAMRGLMNTEAFF. The CDR3 nucleotides are TGTGCCATGCGGGGGCTTATGAACACTGAAGCTTTCTTT.

As to this clonotype: This could be a read error, since a much larger clone is one nucleotide away. The chain recombines TRBV6-2 or TRBV6-3 with TRBJ2-1; TRBD2 matches at 12 bases. The CDR3 runs 15 residues. In germline, CDR1 is MNHEY, CDR2 SVGEGT. The DNA of the CDR3 is TGTGACAGCGCCTCCGGGACTAGCGGGTCCAATGAGCAGTTCTTC. Amino acid sequence: CDSASGTSGSNEQFF.

The chain combines TRBV20-1 with TRBJ2-7; D gene ambiguous. CDR3 length equals 12 residues. Germline CDR1 and CDR2: DFQATT and SNEGSKA (reference sequence). The DNA of the CDR3 is TGCAGCGCGGTGGGTTACTCCTACGAGCAGTACTTC. Encoded protein: CSAVGYSYEQYF.

This chain joins TRBV11-3 and TRBJ2-3; D gene uncertain. Germline assignment: CDR1 SGHNT and CDR2 YENEEA. The CDR3 covers 13 residues. V shed 5 bases and J shed 3 bases, with 9 bases lying between them. CDR3 amino acids: CASSTRMTDTQYF. CDR3 sequence (DNA): TGTGCCAGCAGCACCCGTATGACAGATACGCAGTATTTT.

The chain carries TRBV12-3 or TRBV12-4 and TRBJ2-7; TRBD2 might be the D (5 bases). Trimming took off 3 bases at V and 3 bases at J, with 9 bases between the two ends. The CDR3 is 13 residues long. The CDR3 protein is CASSFRGYYEQYF. Here the CDR3 DNA reads TGTGCCAGCAGTTTCCGCGGGTACTACGAGCAGTACTTC.

This clonotype was seen more than once but under ten times. In nucleotides, the CDR3 is TGCGCCAGCAGCCAAGTCGAGGGAGAAAGGTATGAGCAGTTCTTC. Its protein is CASSQVEGERYEQFF. The chain is built from TRBV4-1 and TRBJ2-1; D is possibly TRBD2 (5 bases). Deletions cut 1 base from V and 8 bases from J, with 15 bases between. The CDR3 has 15 amino acids. Germline values: CDR1 MGHRA, CDR2 YSYEKL.

This clonotype was counted a few times. The chain recombines TRBV6-6 with TRBJ2-7, with D tentatively TRBD2 (5 bases). CDR1 is MNHNY and CDR2 is SVGAGI in the germline V gene (reference sequence). CDR3 length equals 16 residues. Trimming shortened V by 5 bases and J by 0 bases, and 17 bases separated the two germline ends. CDR3 in amino acids: CASSNVGDPLSYEQYF. The CDR3 nucleotides read TGTGCCAGCAGTAACGTCGGGGATCCTCTCTCCTACGAGCAGTACTTC.

CDR3 DNA: TGCGCCAGCAGCTCGATACAGGGGCTAACAACAGATACGCAGTATTTT. It encodes CASSSIQGLTTDTQYF. V and J are TRBV5-1 and TRBJ2-3, with 7 bases lining up with TRBD1. Germline V gives CDR1 SGHRS, CDR2 YFSETQ. This CDR3 is 16 amino acids long. V shed 3 bases, J shed 3 bases, and the junction held 10 bases outside the gene matches.

V gene TRBV4-1 combines with J gene TRBJ2-1, with TRBD2 identical over 8 bases. The CDR3 sequence is 14 residues long. CDR1 and CDR2 from the germline V gene are MGHRA and YSYEKL. Trimming took 8 bases from V and 4 from J; bases not matched to a gene: 7. The CDR3 loop reads CASGPSGGYNEQFF. The CDR3 DNA sequence: TGCGCCAGCGGCCCCAGCGGGGGATACAATGAGCAGTTCTTC.

This clonotype has only a few counts. The CDR3 protein is CASSESTAGNEQFF. CDR3 DNA sequence: TGCGCCAGCAGTGAGTCGACAGCGGGAAATGAGCAGTTCTTC. The gene calls are TRBV10-1 and TRBJ2-1, with 7 bases identical to TRBD2. After removal of 0 bases from V and 7 bases from J, the junction contained 3 bases not matched to a gene. CDR3 length equals 14 residues. Germline CDR1 WNHNN, CDR2 SYGVQD (reference sequence).